A single sample gave rise to the 32 T cell receptor beta chains below, sequenced in a study of response to subunit inactivated influenza vaccine (dated by TCRdb to 2017 to 2018). To prepare the library, RT-PCR was applied. Sequencing took place on an Illumina HiSeq 2500. TCRdb reanalyzed the raw reads on its own, using fastp at Q25 for trimming and MiXCR for clone calling, and kept in-frame beta chains. Entries that share a CDR3 protein sequence are merged under the most common genes and DNA. The sample includes about 620,000 distinct CDR3 sequences, with over 9% observed a single time. The ten largest clones capture approximately 10% of the sample. In addition, the sample was reused for a study of T cells expressing NK-cell markers. As that second study puts it: TCR beta cDNA libraries were prepared using 5'RACE template switching, which introduced a universal primer site and unique molecular identifiers.

Sequenced here: PBMCs from blood, sampled on the day of vaccination. Receptors originate from a man between 45 and 60 years old who received an inactivated influenza vaccine. Donor details come from another sample of the same person, matched by shared clones.

This chain links TRBV6-2 or TRBV6-3 with TRBJ1-5, with 7 bases fitting TRBD1. Looked up from germline, CDR1 is MNHEY and CDR2 is SVGEGT. CDR3 length equals 14 residues. V was pared by 4 bases and J by 2 bases, with 2 bases of the junction left unmatched. CDR3 nucleotides: TGTGCCAGCAGTTCCGGGACAGGCAATCAGCCCCAGCATTTT. Translated: CASSSGTGNQPQHF.

This clonotype was counted only a few times. V and J are TRBV7-8 and TRBJ2-2; 7 positions match TRBD1. The CDR3 length is 16 residues. V shed 5 bases and J 0 bases; nucleotides not matched to a gene: 6. Germline V gives CDR1 SGHVS, CDR2 FQNEAQ. CDR3 protein: CASSPQGEANTGELFF. The DNA for the CDR3 is TGTGCCAGCAGCCCCCAGGGGGAAGCGAACACCGGGGAGCTGTTTTTT.

This clonotype was seen only a few times. The rearrangement joins TRBV5-1 to TRBJ2-5; no definite D call. Trimming took off 0 bases at V and 2 bases at J, with 11 bases between the two ends. The CDR3 runs 15 residues. Germline-derived CDR1 and CDR2 are SGHRS and YFSETQ. CDR3 in DNA: TGCGCCAGCAGCTTGGCGATCGGCGGTCAAGAGACCCAGTACTTC. It translates to CASSLAIGGQETQYF.

This clonotype was detected only a few times. The chain's CDR3 is CSAIVEYEQYF. For the CDR3, the DNA is TGCAGTGCCATCGTAGAGTACGAGCAGTACTTC. This chain joins TRBV20-1 and TRBJ2-7; the D is unclear. CDR3 size: 11 residues. Per germline, CDR1 DFQATT and CDR2 SNEGSKA (reference sequence). The V end lost 6 bases, the J end lost 4 bases, and 10 bases lay between the germline ends.

This clonotype was seen only a few times. This chain connects TRBV12-3 or TRBV12-4 to TRBJ2-2, with D perhaps TRBD1 (6 bases). Trimming stripped 7 bases from V and 2 bases from J, with 14 bases between. The CDR3 length is 15 residues. The chain's CDR3 is CASTQGQSNTGELFF. As DNA, the CDR3 is TGTGCCAGCACCCAGGGGCAGAGTAACACCGGGGAGCTGTTTTTT.

This rearrangement joins TRBV7-2 to TRBJ1-5; D remains unclear. This CDR3 region has 15 residues. CDR1 is SGHTA, CDR2 FQGNSA, per germline. Trimming left V 5 bases short and J 2 bases short, with 13 bases between. The CDR3 here is CASSAGVSGNQPQHF. As DNA, the CDR3 is TGTGCCAGCAGCGCCGGGGTTTCCGGCAATCAGCCCCAGCATTTT.

Only a few counts were recorded for this clonotype. The chain joins TRBV6-6 to TRBJ2-3, with no clear D. Germline assignment: CDR1 MNHNY and CDR2 SVGAGI (reference sequence). The ends were cut back, 2 bases at V and 5 bases at J, with 5 bases in the middle. This CDR3 spans 12 amino acids. Here the CDR3 reads CASSYALDTQYF. The DNA of the CDR3 is TGTGCCAGCAGTTACGCTCTAGATACGCAGTATTTT.

The V and J genes are TRBV20-1 and TRBJ2-1; 7 bases fit TRBD2. V shed 2 bases, J shed 8 bases, and the junction held 15 bases outside the gene matches. Germline CDR1 and CDR2: DFQATT and SNEGSKA (reference sequence). CDR3 length: 16 residues. CDR3 protein: CSARLAVPAGRDEQFF. DNA for the CDR3: TGCAGTGCTAGACTAGCGGTTCCGGCCGGGCGGGATGAGCAGTTCTTC.

Many counts were recorded for this clonotype. This chain links TRBV29-1 with TRBJ2-1, with TRBD1 matching over 7 bases. J lost 0 bases, V lost 3 bases, and 5 bases had no gene match. The CDR3 has 15 residues. Germline CDR1 reads SQVTM; CDR2 reads ANQGSEA. The CDR3 reads CSVEGDRSSYNEQFF. The DNA of the CDR3 is TGCAGCGTTGAGGGGGACAGAAGCTCCTACAATGAGCAGTTCTTC.

The chain is built from TRBV3-1 and TRBJ1-2, with D hard to call. Trimming removed 1 base from V and 4 bases from J, with 10 bases in between. The germline gives CDR1 LGHDT, CDR2 YNNKEL (reference sequence). This CDR3 contains 14 residues. CDR3 coding DNA: TGTGCCAGCAGCCAAGCTAAAGGGATCTATGGCTACACCTTC. It specifies CASSQAKGIYGYTF.

This clonotype was seen a few times. The chain carries TRBV15 and TRBJ2-7; maybe TRBD1 (6 bases). The V end lost 1 base, the J end lost 2 bases, and 12 bases lay between the germline ends. There are 15 residues in the CDR3. The V gene's germline CDR1 is LNHNV and CDR2 YYDKDF (reference sequence). The CDR3 sequence: CATSRAWTAAYEQYF. The CDR3 DNA sequence: TGTGCCACCAGCAGAGCGTGGACAGCAGCCTACGAGCAGTACTTC. Looking up the rest from reference TRBV15 and TRBJ2-7 gives the full variable domain: DAMVIQNPRYQVTQFGKPVTLSCSQTLNHNVMYWYQQKSSQAPKLLFHYYDKDFNNEADTPDNFQSRRPNTSFCFLDIRSPGLGDTAMYLCATSRAWTAAYEQYFGPGTRLTVT.

The V and J genes are TRBV5-1 and TRBJ2-5; TRBD1 matches 10 bases. The germline V gene has CDR1 SGHRS and CDR2 YFSETQ. Trimming cost V 4 bases and J 5 bases; bases outside gene matches: 5. The CDR3 spans 14 residues. The CDR3 DNA reads TGCGCCAGCAGCGTGACAGGGGGCACGGAGACCCAGTACTTC. Its translation: CASSVTGGTETQYF.

This clonotype came up a few times. The chain couples TRBV7-6 to TRBJ1-1, with 7 bases fitting TRBD1. V dropped 0 bases and J dropped 1; count of bases not matched to a gene: 5. Germline CDR1 reads SGHVS; CDR2 reads FNYEAQ. There are 16 residues in the CDR3. The CDR3 reads CASSLARQGKNTEAFF. CDR3 DNA sequence: TGTGCCAGCAGCTTAGCGAGACAGGGAAAGAACACTGAAGCTTTCTTT.

As for this clonotype: Germline is not matched at one junction end, which may reflect a read error. V is TRBV18 and J is TRBJ2-7, with 8 bases fitting TRBD2. CDR1 and CDR2 (germline): KGHSH, LQKENI. This CDR3 contains 15 residues. In nucleotides, the CDR3 is TGTGCCAGCTCCCGCGGGGGGCTACAAGGGAACGAGCAGCACTTC. It encodes CASSRGGLQGNEQHF.

In this sample, this clonotype turned up a few times. J is TRBJ2-1 and V is TRBV4-3; 9 positions match TRBD1. Germline V gene sequence: CDR1 LGHNA, CDR2 YSLEER. The CDR3 runs to 17 residues. The V and J ends lost 2 bases and 8 bases, in that order; junction bases with no gene match: 13. This CDR3 is CASSQQQPRQGVYEQFF. The CDR3 DNA sequence: TGCGCCAGCAGCCAACAACAACCCCGACAGGGGGTATATGAGCAGTTCTTC.

The rearrangement uses TRBV7-9 and TRBJ2-4; D perhaps matches TRBD2 (6 bases). The CDR3 runs 14 residues. Trimming cost V 0 bases and J 6 bases, with 9 bases left between them. Germline loops: CDR1 SEHNR, CDR2 FQNEAQ (reference sequence). CDR3 in amino acids: CASSLASGGNIQYF. The CDR3 DNA reads as TGTGCCAGCAGCTTAGCGTCCGGGGGAAACATTCAGTACTTC.

V gene TRBV7-2 combines with J gene TRBJ2-2; D possibly corresponds to TRBD2 (6 bases). CDR3 length equals 16 residues. With 4 bases removed from V and 2 bases from J, the gap between germline ends came to 14 bases. Germline CDR1 and CDR2: SGHTA and FQGNSA. The CDR3 DNA reads as TGTGCCAGCAGCTCCGTGGGGGGAATCAACACCGGGGAGCTGTTTTTT. Protein sequence: CASSSVGGINTGELFF.

This clonotype has only a few counts. The V gene is TRBV7-9, the J gene TRBJ1-1; D is uncertain. The CDR3 totals 14 residues. CDR1 and CDR2 from the germline V gene are SEHNR and FQNEAQ (reference sequence). Deletions cut 10 bases from V and 3 bases from J, with 18 bases between. The CDR3 bases are TGTGCCACTACGACGGGGATCGGGGACACTGAAGCTTTCTTT. Translation: CATTTGIGDTEAFF.

This clonotype turned up a few times. The chain joins TRBV6-5 to TRBJ1-1; a possible D gene is TRBD1 (5 bases). This CDR3 is 13 amino acids long. CDR1 is MNHEY, CDR2 SVGAGI, per germline. V was shortened by 4 bases and J by 7 bases, with 13 bases between the two germline ends. This chain's CDR3 is CASSWGRTVEAFF. The CDR3 DNA reads TGTGCCAGCAGTTGGGGCAGGACCGTTGAAGCTTTCTTT.

This clonotype appeared a few times. This chain connects TRBV20-1 to TRBJ2-1; 8 positions match TRBD2. Per the germline V gene, CDR1 is DFQATT and CDR2 is SNEGSKA (reference sequence). This CDR3 region has 14 residues. J lost 7 bases, V lost 5 bases, and 10 bases had no gene match. Here the CDR3 DNA reads TGCAGTGCTCGCCCCGGGGGGGCCATAAATGAGCAGTTCTTC. Protein sequence: CSARPGGAINEQFF.

This clonotype was seen a few times. The V call is TRBV4-3, the J call TRBJ2-1; D perhaps matches TRBD2 (5 bases). V dropped 2 bases and J dropped 8 bases, with 10 bases sitting between them. Germline CDR1 reads LGHNA; CDR2 reads YSLEER. The CDR3 covers 13 residues. CDR3 sequence reads: CASSQIMRDEQFF. CDR3 coding DNA: TGCGCCAGCAGCCAAATTATGCGGGATGAGCAGTTCTTC.

This clonotype was seen a handful of times. CDR3 bases: TGTGCCTGGAGTGGTAGGGGTACCGGGGAGCTGTTTTTT. Translation gives CAWSGRGTGELFF. The J gene is TRBJ2-2, the V gene TRBV30; TRBD1 might be the D (5 bases). Germline V gene sequence: CDR1 GTSNPN, CDR2 SVGIG (reference sequence). Trimming removed 1 base from V and 5 bases from J, with 8 bases in between. CDR3 length: 13 residues.

This clonotype was detected only a few times. The V gene is TRBV12-3 or TRBV12-4, the J gene TRBJ2-1; D not resolved. V was cut by 3 bases and J by 4 bases, with 10 bases left in between. The CDR3 is 14 residues long. The CDR3 DNA reads as TGTGCCAGCAGTTTTTTGAGTCCGTACAATGAGCAGTTCTTC. Protein: CASSFLSPYNEQFF.

This clonotype was detected a few times. The DNA of the CDR3 is TGTGCCACCTCAGCAAGGGGTGGCTCCTACGAGCAGTACTTC. Its protein product is CATSARGGSYEQYF. The rearrangement joins TRBV10-3 to TRBJ2-7; tentatively, D is TRBD1 (5 bases). The CDR3 totals 14 residues. Trimming took 10 bases from V and 0 from J, leaving 16 bases between them. Germline loops: CDR1 ENHRY, CDR2 SYGVKD.

This clonotype has a handful of counts. The chain couples TRBV30 to TRBJ2-3, with 10 bases lining up with TRBD2. With 7 bases clipped from V and 2 bases from J, the junction kept 6 bases outside the gene matches. The CDR3 totals 14 residues. Germline CDR1 and CDR2: GTSNPN and SVGIG (reference sequence). DNA for the CDR3: TGTGCCTACGGACTAGCGGTAACCACAGATACGCAGTATTTT. Translating it yields CAYGLAVTTDTQYF. Variable domain in full (rest from reference TRBV30 and TRBJ2-3): SQTIHQWPATLVQPVGSPLSLECTVEGTSNPNLYWYRQAAGRGLQLLFYSVGIGQISSEVPQNLSASRPQDRQFILSSKKLLLSDSGFYLCAYGLAVTTDTQYFGPGTRLTVL.

This clonotype was seen only a few times. The chain couples TRBV4-1 to TRBJ1-2; no clear D gene. Germline assignment: CDR1 MGHRA and CDR2 YSYEKL. This CDR3 has 16 residues. V was trimmed by 1 base and J by 1 base, leaving 13 bases between them. The CDR3 loop is CASSQVRLGRNYGYTF. CDR3 DNA: TGCGCCAGCAGCCAAGTACGGTTAGGACGTAACTATGGCTACACCTTC.

There are many counts of this clonotype. V gene TRBV20-1 combines with J gene TRBJ1-2; no clear D. CDR3 length: 10 amino acids. The germline CDR1 and CDR2 sequences are DFQATT and SNEGSKA (reference sequence). V lost 6 bases and J 8 bases, leaving 10 bases between the germline ends. CDR3 in amino acids: CSAGDKGYTF. For the CDR3, the DNA is TGCAGTGCGGGAGACAAGGGCTACACCTTC.

This clonotype was counted at least ten times. The chain carries TRBV12-3 or TRBV12-4 and TRBJ1-2, with D possibly TRBD1 on 5 matching bases. The germline V and J ends were trimmed by 5 bases and 9 bases, with 16 bases remaining between them. The CDR3 loop spans 13 amino acids. For the CDR3, the DNA is TGTGCCAGCAGTCGCGGGACTTATGTCCGCTACACCTTC. Translation gives CASSRGTYVRYTF.

The rearrangement links TRBV12-3 or TRBV12-4 to TRBJ2-7; D remains ambiguous. Trimming left V 7 bases short and J 2 bases short, with 12 bases between. This CDR3 has 13 amino acids. The CDR3 nucleotides read TGTGCCAGCACCCCCGGACGGACCTACGAGCAGTACTTC. Translation: CASTPGRTYEQYF.

This chain joins TRBV5-5 and TRBJ2-7; TRBD2 might be the D (5 bases). CDR3 size: 12 residues. CDR1 SGHKS and CDR2 YYEKEE come from the germline V gene (reference sequence). V was cut by 5 bases and J by 6 bases, with 12 bases left in between. The CDR3 DNA sequence: TGTGCCAGCAGTCCCGGGATATCCGAGCAGTACTTC. The encoded protein is CASSPGISEQYF.

The rearrangement joins TRBV28 to TRBJ2-3; D not resolved. Germline V gene sequence: CDR1 MDHEN, CDR2 SYDVKM. The V gene lost 5 bases and the J gene lost 1 base, with 10 bases spanning the gap. This CDR3 has 14 amino acids. The CDR3 here is CASSHSGGTDTQYF. CDR3 DNA: TGTGCCAGCAGTCACTCAGGCGGCACAGATACGCAGTATTTT.

V gene TRBV4-1 combines with J gene TRBJ2-7, with a weak D call TRBD2 (6 bases). V was pared by 1 base and J by 3 bases, with 16 bases between. The V gene's germline CDR1 is MGHRA and CDR2 YSYEKL. This CDR3 has 16 amino acids. CDR3 sequence reads: CASSQGKAGTYYEQYF. The CDR3 DNA sequence: TGCGCCAGCAGCCAAGGAAAGGCGGGGACCTACTACGAGCAGTACTTC.